This is a list of T cell receptor beta chains from one sample in a study of pediatric ulcerative colitis. TCRdb's table, derived via immunoSEQ multiplex PCR, lists solely in-frame clones and lacks some. The sample shows around 64,000 clones, 77% of them seen only once. The source material was blood. Receptor source: a boy aged 5 to 17 with moderate ulcerative colitis. The CDR3 runs from the conserved cysteine through the conserved F or W. D genes are given only for firm matches. Clone size is not always given. Where it is, it says once, few, many or a class for expanded clones.

d_call	v_call	clone_size	j_call	cdr3_length	cdr3_nt	cdr3_aa
NA	TRBV5-1	NA	TRBJ2-2	14	TGCGCCAGCCAAGTGAGGGTAACTTCCGGGGAGCTGTTTTTT	CASQVRVTSGELFF
TRBD1	TRBV9	NA	TRBJ1-3	17	TGTGCCAGCAGCGCCGACCACGGACAGGGCTCTGGAAACACCATATATTTT	CASSADHGQGSGNTIYF
NA	TRBV5-1	NA	TRBJ2-2	16	TGCGCCAGCAGCTTGGCCACCCAGGGGAGCACCGGGGAGCTGTTTTTT	CASSLATQGSTGELFF
NA	TRBV5-1	NA	TRBJ1-4	13	TGCGCCAGCAGCCTGGGGGCTAATGAAAAACTGTTTTTT	CASSLGANEKLFF
NA	TRBV6-1	NA	TRBJ1-2	12	TGTGCCAGCAGTGAACAACACTATGGCTACACCTTC	CASSEQHYGYTF
NA	TRBV2	NA	TRBJ2-7	12	TGTGCCAGCAGTGGTAGCTCCTACGAGCAGTACTTC	CASSGSSYEQYF
TRBD1	TRBV10-3	NA	TRBJ1-4	14	TGTGCCATCAGTGGACAGGGGGCTGATGAAAAACTGTTTTTT	CAISGQGADEKLFF
TRBD1	TRBV4-1	few	TRBJ1-4	19	TGCGCCAGCAGCCGGAAGCCGCCGGGACAGGGGACAACTAATGAAAAACTGTTTTTT	CASSRKPPGQGTTNEKLFF
NA	TRBV7-2	once	TRBJ2-1	13	TGTGCCAGCAGCCCCCCCCTACACAATGAGCAGTTCTTC	CASSPPLHNEQFF
NA	TRBV11-2	NA	TRBJ2-7	12	TGTGCCAGCAGCTTAGCTGGGTCCGAGCAGTACTTC	CASSLAGSEQYF
NA	TRBV29-1	NA	TRBJ1-1	15	TGCAGCGTTGACGGGCCCCCGGGGTTTTACACTGAAGCTTTCTTT	CSVDGPPGFYTEAFF
TRBD1	TRBV4-1	NA	TRBJ1-6	16	TGCGCCAGCAGCCGTACCGGGACAGGAGATAATTCACCCCTCCACTTT	CASSRTGTGDNSPLHF
NA	TRBV7-3	NA	TRBJ2-5	13	TGTGCCAGCAGCGGAACTCACCGGGAGACCCAGTACTTC	CASSGTHRETQYF
NA	TRBV4-1	few	TRBJ1-1	16	TGCGCCAGCAACTCAAAGGGGACGGGGATGAACACTGAAGCTTTCTTT	CASNSKGTGMNTEAFF
TRBD1	TRBV28	NA	TRBJ1-2	15	TGTGCCAGCAGTTTAGGCGGGACAGGGCATCAAGGCTACACCTTC	CASSLGGTGHQGYTF
NA	TRBV2	NA	TRBJ2-3	11	TGTGCCAGCAGTGTCGGAGATACGCAGTATTTT	CASSVGDTQYF
NA	TRBV6-5	NA	TRBJ1-6	13	TGTGCCAGCAGCGCCTCGGAAATTTCACCCCTCCACTTT	CASSASEISPLHF
TRBD2	TRBV7-3	NA	TRBJ2-1	16	TGTGCCAGCAGCCCTACGGGACTAGCGGGAGTCGATGAGCAGTTCTTC	CASSPTGLAGVDEQFF
NA	TRBV4-1	few	TRBJ1-1	15	TGCGCCAGCAGCCAAGATCCTAGGAGCAGGACTGAAGCTTTCTTT	CASSQDPRSRTEAFF
NA	TRBV7-2	NA	TRBJ2-2	16	TGTGCCAGCAGCTTTACAACGGGGGGCGGAACCGGGGAGCTGTTTTTT	CASSFTTGGGTGELFF
TRBD1	TRBV27	NA	TRBJ2-7	11	TGTGCCAGCAGTGGGACAGGGGTGCCAAACTTC	CASSGTGVPNF
NA	TRBV4-1	few	TRBJ1-4	13	TGCGCCAGCAGCCGGGTGGTACGAGAAAAACTGTTTTTT	CASSRVVREKLFF
NA	TRBV4-2	NA	TRBJ2-1	17	TGTGCCAGCAGCCCGCCGGGACTTGCCCGGCAATACAATGAGCAGTTCTTC	CASSPPGLARQYNEQFF
NA	TRBV10-2	NA	TRBJ2-7	13	TGCGCCAGCAGTCCCGGGAAGGAGGACGAGCAGTACTTC	CASSPGKEDEQYF
NA	TRBV18	NA	TRBJ1-1	15	TGTGCCAGCTCACCACCTTCCCCGTTGAACACTGAAGCTTTCTTT	CASSPPSPLNTEAFF
NA	TRBV4-1	NA	TRBJ2-4	14	TGCGCCAGCAGCCAAGATCGCGAGAAAAACATTCAGTACTTC	CASSQDREKNIQYF
NA	TRBV20-1	NA	TRBJ2-5	10	TGCAGTGCCGCGAGAGCGACCCAGTACTTC	CSAARATQYF
NA	TRBV7-9	NA	TRBJ2-1	14	TGTGCCAGCAGCTTAGCGCTTACGGGGAGTGAGCAGTTCTTC	CASSLALTGSEQFF
NA	TRBV9	NA	TRBJ1-3	12	TGTGCCAGCTCCGGAGGGGGAAACACCATATATTTT	CASSGGGNTIYF
TRBD1	TRBV7-8	NA	TRBJ2-2	15	TGTGCCAGCAGCCCAGGGACAGGGGGGGCCGGGGAGCTGTTTTTT	CASSPGTGGAGELFF
NA	TRBV4-1	NA	TRBJ1-1	17	TGCGCCAGCAGCCTTCGCGGACCATCTGAACCGAACACTGAAGCTTTCTTT	CASSLRGPSEPNTEAFF
NA	TRBV28	NA	TRBJ1-4	14	TGTGCCAGCAGACGTCAAAGATACGGAGAAAAACTGTTTTTT	CASRRQRYGEKLFF
TRBD1	TRBV19	NA	TRBJ2-7	14	TGTGCCAGTAGTCCGGGACAGGGCCCCTACGAGCAGTACTTC	CASSPGQGPYEQYF
NA	TRBV9	NA	TRBJ2-2	14	TGTGCCAGCAGCGTAGTCACAAACACCGGGGAGCTGTTTTTT	CASSVVTNTGELFF
NA	TRBV7-3	NA	TRBJ2-1	14	TGTGCCAGCAGCTCGGGGGACCGCCCTGTTGAGCAGTTCTTC	CASSSGDRPVEQFF
NA	TRBV6-5	once	TRBJ1-5	15	TGTGCCAGCAGTTTTTCCCGGGCAGGGCATCAGCCCCAGCATTTT	CASSFSRAGHQPQHF
NA	TRBV5-1	NA	TRBJ2-3	12	TGCGCCAGCAGCATCCTAAGAGATACGCAGTATTTT	CASSILRDTQYF
TRBD2	TRBV4-1	NA	TRBJ2-7	17	TGCGCCAGCAGCCAGGGGACTAGCGGGAACCGCCCCTACGAGCAGTACTTC	CASSQGTSGNRPYEQYF
NA	TRBV5-1	NA	TRBJ1-6	17	TGCGCCAGCAGCCTCCTCGGGACACAGAATTATAATTCACCCCTCCACTTT	CASSLLGTQNYNSPLHF
NA	TRBV2	NA	TRBJ2-2	15	TGTGCCAGCAGTTTCTATGGGGGCGGCACCGGGGAGCTGTTTTTT	CASSFYGGGTGELFF
TRBD2	TRBV10-3	NA	TRBJ2-1	16	TGTGCCATCAGGGGACCGGGACTAGCGGGAGGCAATGAGCAGTTCTTC	CAIRGPGLAGGNEQFF
NA	TRBV9	NA	TRBJ1-3	16	TGTGCCAGCAGCGTAGATCCGGGCATAACTGGAAACACCATATATTTT	CASSVDPGITGNTIYF
NA	TRBV6-5	NA	TRBJ2-7	13	TGTGCCAGCAGTAGGACTCTGCCGGGCGAGCAGTACTTC	CASSRTLPGEQYF
TRBD2	TRBV27	NA	TRBJ2-7	16	TGTGCCAGCAGTAACCCGGGACTAGCGGCAGCCTACGAGCAGTACTTC	CASSNPGLAAAYEQYF
NA	TRBV6-1	NA	TRBJ1-2	13	TGTGCCAGCAAGGGTTTTCTCCCTCTCGGCTACACCTTC	CASKGFLPLGYTF
NA	TRBV21-1	NA	TRBJ1-2	18	TGTGCCAGCAGCCCCGGGCGCGGGAGAACCCAATCCGAGAGTGGCTACACCTTC	CASSPGRGRTQSESGYTF
TRBD1	TRBV19	NA	TRBJ2-7	14	TGTGCCAGTAGTCTCGGGACAGGGTCCTACGAGCAGTACTTC	CASSLGTGSYEQYF